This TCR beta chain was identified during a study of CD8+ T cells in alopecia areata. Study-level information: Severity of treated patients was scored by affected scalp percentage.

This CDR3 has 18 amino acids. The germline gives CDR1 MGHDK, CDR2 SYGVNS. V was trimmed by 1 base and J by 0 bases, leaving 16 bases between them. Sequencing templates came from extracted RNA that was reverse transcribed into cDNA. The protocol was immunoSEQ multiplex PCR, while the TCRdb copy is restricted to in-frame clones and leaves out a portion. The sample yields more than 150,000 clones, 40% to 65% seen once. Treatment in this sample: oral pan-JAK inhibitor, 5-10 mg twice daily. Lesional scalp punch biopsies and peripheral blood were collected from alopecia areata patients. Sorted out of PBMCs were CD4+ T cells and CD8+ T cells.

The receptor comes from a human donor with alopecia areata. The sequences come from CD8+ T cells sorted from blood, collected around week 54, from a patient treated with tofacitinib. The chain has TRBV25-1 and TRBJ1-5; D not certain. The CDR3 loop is CASSELGPKELSNQPQHF. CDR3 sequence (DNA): TGTGCCAGCAGTGAATTAGGGCCGAAAGAACTTAGCAATCAGCCCCAGCATTTT.